The subject of this entry is one T cell receptor (beta chain). The data stem from a study of blood T cell repertoires in COVID-19. With 0 bases removed from V and 4 bases from J, the gap between germline ends came to 7 bases. Germline V gene data show CDR1 as SGHRS and CDR2 as YFSETQ. This CDR3 is built from 13 residues. The method was immunoSEQ multiplex PCR; TCRdb's version includes in-frame clones alone and lacks a portion of them. This table holds around 170,000 clones, roughly 84% found once. The V call is TRBV5-1, the J call TRBJ1-2, with a possible D match to TRBD1 (5 bases). This TCR was sampled from a human donor in a cohort sampled during active COVID-19. Material for sequencing was peripheral blood. CDR3 sequence: CASSLGDSYGYTF. DNA of the CDR3: TGCGCCAGCAGCTTGGGTGACAGCTATGGCTACACCTTC. Drawing the rest from reference TRBV5-1 and TRBJ1-2, the complete variable domain is KAGVTQTPRYLIKTRGQQVTLSCSPISGHRSVSWYQQTPGQGLQFLFEYFSETQRNKGNFPGRFSGRQFSNSRSEMNVSTLELGDSALYLCASSLGDSYGYTFGSGTRLTVV.